This is a list of T cell receptor beta chains from one sample in a study of cytomegalovirus exposure and HLA in healthy donors. Using immunoSEQ multiplex PCR, the repertoire was profiled, and TCRdb retains in-frame clones only, with some absent. The data show some 130,000 clones, around 70% seen once. The specimen was PBMCs. These receptors originate from a young man in good health and CMV-seropositive. Each CDR3 is given with its conserved first and last residue. Each record gives: CDR3 protein, CDR3 DNA, D gene, J gene, clone size, V gene. The D gene is left open where the match is weak. Some rows have no size entry. The others give once, few or many, or a class for an expanded clone.

CDR3 protein: CASSQTSGRLSEQFF
CDR3 DNA: TGCGCCAGCAGCCAGACTAGCGGGAGGTTGTCTGAGCAGTTCTTC
D gene: TRBD2
J gene: TRBJ2-1
clone size: few
V gene: TRBV4-3

CDR3 protein: CASSPVAGGSYEQYF
CDR3 DNA: TGTGCCAGCAGCCCGGTAGCGGGAGGCTCCTACGAGCAGTACTTC
D gene: TRBD2
J gene: TRBJ2-7
clone size: few
V gene: TRBV7-9

CDR3 protein: CSVVEGGYNEQFF
CDR3 DNA: TGCAGCGTTGTGGAGGGAGGGTACAATGAGCAGTTCTTC
D gene: TRBD2
J gene: TRBJ2-1
clone size: -
V gene: TRBV29-1

CDR3 protein: CASSSTTGPYGYTF
CDR3 DNA: TGTGCCAGCAGCTCGACGACAGGGCCATATGGCTACACCTTC
D gene: TRBD1
J gene: TRBJ1-2
clone size: few
V gene: TRBV7-6

CDR3 protein: CASSEGGTSGQNEQFF
CDR3 DNA: TGCGCCAGCAGTGAAGGGGGGACTAGCGGGCAAAATGAGCAGTTCTTC
D gene: TRBD2
J gene: TRBJ2-1
clone size: once
V gene: TRBV10-1

CDR3 protein: CASSPNRGINQPQHF
CDR3 DNA: TGTGCCAGCAGCCCGAACAGGGGGATCAATCAGCCCCAGCATTTT
D gene: TRBD1
J gene: TRBJ1-5
clone size: -
V gene: TRBV9

CDR3 protein: CSVRVRDRGNTGELFF
CDR3 DNA: TGCAGCGTTCGAGTCCGGGACAGGGGGAACACCGGGGAGCTGTTTTTT
D gene: TRBD1
J gene: TRBJ2-2
clone size: -
V gene: TRBV29-1

CDR3 protein: CASSEGLPSYEQYF
CDR3 DNA: TGTGCCAGCAGCGAGGGACTCCCCTCCTACGAGCAGTACTTC
D gene: -
J gene: TRBJ2-7
clone size: -
V gene: TRBV9

CDR3 protein: CASTTPLQPQHF
CDR3 DNA: TGTGCCAGCACCACCCCACTTCAGCCCCAGCATTTT
D gene: -
J gene: TRBJ1-5
clone size: -
V gene: TRBV28

CDR3 protein: CASSVTEDQETQYF
CDR3 DNA: TGTGCCAGCTCAGTGACAGAGGACCAAGAGACCCAGTACTTC
D gene: -
J gene: TRBJ2-5
clone size: -
V gene: TRBV18

CDR3 protein: CASRTGAGVRYNEQFF
CDR3 DNA: TGTGCCAGCAGAACCGGAGCGGGAGTACGCTACAATGAGCAGTTCTTC
D gene: TRBD2
J gene: TRBJ2-1
clone size: once
V gene: TRBV28

CDR3 protein: CASSANRGRAYGYTF
CDR3 DNA: TGTGCCAGCAGCGCCAACAGGGGGCGCGCCTATGGCTACACCTTC
D gene: TRBD1
J gene: TRBJ1-2
clone size: once
V gene: TRBV11-2

CDR3 protein: CASSLERGGSTDTQYF
CDR3 DNA: TGCGCCAGCAGCTTGGAGCGGGGGGGGAGCACAGATACGCAGTATTTT
D gene: TRBD2
J gene: TRBJ2-3
clone size: few
V gene: TRBV5-1

CDR3 protein: CAISEHVSGSSYEQYF
CDR3 DNA: TGTGCCATCAGTGAACATGTAAGCGGGAGCTCCTACGAGCAGTACTTC
D gene: TRBD2
J gene: TRBJ2-7
clone size: once
V gene: TRBV10-3

CDR3 protein: CSVATGASYEQYF
CDR3 DNA: TGCAGCGTTGCAACAGGGGCCTCCTACGAGCAGTACTTC
D gene: TRBD1
J gene: TRBJ2-7
clone size: -
V gene: TRBV29-1

CDR3 protein: CASSYGISSGANVLTF
CDR3 DNA: TGTGCCAGCTCATACGGGATCTCCTCTGGGGCCAACGTCCTGACTTTC
D gene: -
J gene: TRBJ2-6
clone size: -
V gene: TRBV18

CDR3 protein: CASSPLAEAGETQYF
CDR3 DNA: TGCGCCAGCAGCCCCCTAGCGGAAGCGGGGGAGACCCAGTACTTC
D gene: TRBD2
J gene: TRBJ2-5
clone size: -
V gene: TRBV5-1

CDR3 protein: CASSELARRTFSYEQYF
CDR3 DNA: TGTGCCAGCAGTGAGCTGGCTCGGAGAACCTTCTCCTACGAGCAGTACTTC
D gene: -
J gene: TRBJ2-7
clone size: -
V gene: TRBV6-1

CDR3 protein: CASSLQLTSQDTSYGYTF
CDR3 DNA: TGTGCCAGCAGTTTACAACTCACTTCACAGGATACCTCCTATGGCTACACCTTC
D gene: -
J gene: TRBJ1-2
clone size: -
V gene: TRBV28

CDR3 protein: CASSEVGDEDTQYF
CDR3 DNA: TGTGCCAGCAGTGAAGTTGGAGATGAAGATACGCAGTATTTT
D gene: -
J gene: TRBJ2-3
clone size: -
V gene: TRBV6-1

CDR3 protein: CASSYSIGPRSYEQYF
CDR3 DNA: TGTGCCAGCAGTTACTCGATTGGCCCACGTTCATACGAGCAGTACTTC
D gene: -
J gene: TRBJ2-7
clone size: -
V gene: TRBV6-5

CDR3 protein: CASSYSGVSPLHF
CDR3 DNA: TGTGCCAGCAGTTACTCCGGGGTCTCACCCCTCCACTTT
D gene: -
J gene: TRBJ1-6
clone size: -
V gene: TRBV6-5

CDR3 protein: CASSLEVAPEQFF
CDR3 DNA: TGCGCCAGCAGCTTGGAGGTAGCCCCTGAGCAGTTCTTC
D gene: -
J gene: TRBJ2-1
clone size: -
V gene: TRBV5-1

CDR3 protein: CASFLAGDTQYF
CDR3 DNA: TGTGCCAGCTTCCTAGCGGGAGATACGCAGTATTTT
D gene: TRBD2
J gene: TRBJ2-3
clone size: -
V gene: TRBV5-6

CDR3 protein: CASSLAGGRTDTQYF
CDR3 DNA: TGTGCCAGCAGCTTGGCGGGCGGGAGGACAGATACGCAGTATTTT
D gene: TRBD2
J gene: TRBJ2-3
clone size: -
V gene: TRBV5-4

CDR3 protein: CASSEVQGASREQYF
CDR3 DNA: TGTGCCAGCAGTGAAGTTCAGGGGGCGTCGCGGGAGCAGTACTTC
D gene: TRBD1
J gene: TRBJ2-7
clone size: few
V gene: TRBV25-1

CDR3 protein: CASGWEQGAETQYF
CDR3 DNA: TGTGCCAGCGGATGGGAACAGGGCGCAGAGACCCAGTACTTC
D gene: -
J gene: TRBJ2-5
clone size: -
V gene: TRBV2

CDR3 protein: CASSLFVGGQETQYF
CDR3 DNA: TGTGCCAGCAGCTTATTTGTCGGGGGACAAGAGACCCAGTACTTC
D gene: -
J gene: TRBJ2-5
clone size: -
V gene: TRBV7-3

CDR3 protein: CASSLEARGGNEQFF
CDR3 DNA: TGCGCCAGCAGCTTGGAGGCTAGGGGCGGAAATGAGCAGTTCTTC
D gene: -
J gene: TRBJ2-1
clone size: -
V gene: TRBV5-1

CDR3 protein: CASSETPGGNQPQHF
CDR3 DNA: TGTGCCAGCAGTGAAACTCCGGGGGGCAATCAGCCCCAGCATTTT
D gene: -
J gene: TRBJ1-5
clone size: -
V gene: TRBV6-1

CDR3 protein: CASSSDNSYEQYF
CDR3 DNA: TGTGCCAGCAGCTCCGACAACTCCTACGAGCAGTACTTC
D gene: -
J gene: TRBJ2-7
clone size: -
V gene: TRBV5-6

CDR3 protein: CASSPSAGEMIEQFF
CDR3 DNA: TGTGCCAGCAGCCCCTCGGCAGGGGAAATGATTGAGCAGTTCTTC
D gene: -
J gene: TRBJ2-1
clone size: few
V gene: TRBV9

CDR3 protein: CAIMGENKIEAFF
CDR3 DNA: TGTGCCATCATGGGAGAAAATAAAATTGAAGCTTTCTTT
D gene: -
J gene: TRBJ1-1
clone size: -
V gene: TRBV10-3

CDR3 protein: CASSLRTSGRAHEQYF
CDR3 DNA: TGCGCCAGCAGCTTAAGGACTAGCGGGAGGGCCCACGAGCAGTACTTC
D gene: TRBD2
J gene: TRBJ2-7
clone size: once
V gene: TRBV4-1

CDR3 protein: CASTDRNEKLFF
CDR3 DNA: TGTGCCAGCACCGACAGGAATGAAAAACTGTTTTTT
D gene: -
J gene: TRBJ1-4
clone size: -
V gene: TRBV18

CDR3 protein: CASSFGGQIYEQYF
CDR3 DNA: TGTGCCAGCAGTTTTGGGGGACAGATATACGAGCAGTACTTC
D gene: TRBD1
J gene: TRBJ2-7
clone size: -
V gene: TRBV27

CDR3 protein: CARKGGDGNQPQHF
CDR3 DNA: TGTGCCAGAAAGGGGGGGGATGGCAATCAGCCCCAGCATTTT
D gene: -
J gene: TRBJ1-5
clone size: -
V gene: TRBV10-3

CDR3 protein: CASSFPGRAYEQYF
CDR3 DNA: TGTGCCAGCAGCTTCCCCGGGAGGGCCTACGAGCAGTACTTC
D gene: TRBD2
J gene: TRBJ2-7
clone size: few
V gene: TRBV7-6

CDR3 protein: CASSLVDGYGTQYF
CDR3 DNA: TGTGCCAGCAGCTTAGTAGACGGGTACGGGACCCAGTACTTC
D gene: -
J gene: TRBJ2-5
clone size: -
V gene: TRBV7-2

CDR3 protein: CSASGQVNTEAFF
CDR3 DNA: TGCAGCGCCTCTGGACAGGTGAACACTGAAGCTTTCTTT
D gene: TRBD1
J gene: TRBJ1-1
clone size: few
V gene: TRBV29-1

CDR3 protein: CASSLVGGRADTQYF
CDR3 DNA: TGCGCCAGCAGCTTGGTAGGGGGTCGTGCAGATACGCAGTATTTT
D gene: -
J gene: TRBJ2-3
clone size: -
V gene: TRBV5-1

CDR3 protein: CSAEKQPGEGYTF
CDR3 DNA: TGCAGCGCTGAGAAACAACCAGGGGAAGGCTACACCTTC
D gene: -
J gene: TRBJ1-2
clone size: -
V gene: TRBV29-1

CDR3 protein: CASSKGGYGYTF
CDR3 DNA: TGTGCCAGCAGCAAAGGGGGATACGGCTACACCTTC
D gene: -
J gene: TRBJ1-2
clone size: -
V gene: TRBV28

CDR3 protein: CATSIDRGRGYGYTF
CDR3 DNA: TGTGCCACCAGCATAGACAGGGGACGAGGGTATGGCTACACCTTC
D gene: TRBD1
J gene: TRBJ1-2
clone size: -
V gene: TRBV15

CDR3 protein: CASSSWTGLETQYF
CDR3 DNA: TGCGCCAGCAGCTCCTGGACAGGGCTAGAGACCCAGTACTTC
D gene: TRBD1
J gene: TRBJ2-5
clone size: -
V gene: TRBV5-1